The 30 T cell receptor beta chains listed next were all sequenced from one sample in a study of patients and donors after allogeneic stem cell transplantation. MiXCR was run by TCRdb on the RT-PCR reads, yielding one entry per CDR3 protein. The table has 150,000 to 200,000 distinct CDR3 sequences, roughly two fifths seen once. The source material was blood, either unsorted or a sorted T cell fraction (not recorded which). These receptors came from a human donor who was either an allogeneic HSCT recipient or a stem cell or donor lymphocyte infusion donor (not recorded which). It is not recorded whose cells these are; they may come from a transplant donor.

For this clonotype: At one end the junction does not follow the germline gene, possibly because of a read error. The chain couples TRBV7-9 to TRBJ1-1, with 7 nucleotides matching TRBD1. The length of the CDR3 is 14 residues. Germline loops: CDR1 SEHNR, CDR2 FQNEAQ (reference sequence). CDR3 residues: CASILPQGFQGAFF. CDR3 bases: TGTGCCAGCATCTTACCACAGGGGTTCCAAGGGGCTTTCTTT.

This clonotype has just a few counts. The gene calls are TRBV12-3 or TRBV12-4 and TRBJ1-1; maybe TRBD1 (5 bases). The CDR3 is 15 amino acids. Trimming cost V 3 bases and J 0 bases, with 11 bases left between them. The CDR3 here is CASSFWGVMNTEAFF. CDR3 DNA: TGTGCCAGCAGTTTTTGGGGGGTTATGAACACTGAAGCTTTCTTT.

The chain employs TRBV9 and TRBJ1-1; D not resolved. Between the trimmed V and J ends, which lost 2 bases and 3 bases, there was a span of 11 bases. The CDR3 covers 14 residues. Germline V gene lookup returns CDR1 SGDLS and CDR2 YYNGEE. The CDR3 DNA reads TGTGCCAGCAGCGTTCGAGGGATTGACACTGAAGCTTTCTTT. This translates into CASSVRGIDTEAFF.

The chain couples TRBV6-5 to TRBJ1-3; 7 positions match TRBD1. Germline V lookup: CDR1 MNHEY, CDR2 SVGAGI. The CDR3 is 16 amino acids. J lost 4 bases, V lost 5 bases, and 11 bases had no gene match. CDR3 sequence reads: CASSKLSDRVGNTIYF. The CDR3 nucleotides read TGTGCCAGCAGTAAACTCAGCGACAGGGTCGGAAACACCATATATTTT.

CDR3 DNA sequence: TGTGCCAGCAGCTTAGATATCCTCATGACGTTTAACTATGGCTACACCTTC. Its protein product is CASSLDILMTFNYGYTF. The rearrangement uses TRBV5-6 and TRBJ1-2; no reliable D call. The CDR3 sequence is 17 residues long. With 2 bases removed from V and 1 base from J, the gap between germline ends came to 18 bases. The germline V gene has CDR1 SGHDT and CDR2 YYEEEE.

The J gene is TRBJ1-1, the V gene TRBV5-1; unclear D gene. Trimming left V 0 bases short and J 6 bases short, with 12 bases between. The CDR3 has 14 amino acids. The germline CDR1 and CDR2 sequences are SGHRS and YFSETQ. The CDR3 DNA reads as TGCGCCAGCAGCTTGGACGGCAGCCCGCCTGAAGCTTTCTTT. It is translated as CASSLDGSPPEAFF.

This clonotype showed up just once. V is TRBV7-9 and J is TRBJ2-1, with 13 bases matching TRBD2. V trimming: 6 bases; J trimming: 8 bases; junction bases outside the gene matches: 7. The CDR3 runs 15 residues. CDR1 SEHNR and CDR2 FQNEAQ come from the germline V gene (reference sequence). CDR3 nucleotides: TGTGCCAGCAGTCCAACTAGCGGGAGGGTGGATGAGCAGTTCTTC. As protein: CASSPTSGRVDEQFF.

Only one count was recorded for this clonotype. This chain joins TRBV29-1 and TRBJ2-1; TRBD1 or TRBD2 may be the D gene (5 bases each). The germline V and J ends were trimmed by 7 bases and 8 bases, with 15 bases remaining between them. The CDR3 runs to 12 residues. Germline values: CDR1 SQVTM, CDR2 ANQGSEA. The CDR3 here is CSGDTGGDEQFF. Written as DNA, the CDR3 is TGCAGCGGCGACACAGGAGGCGATGAGCAGTTCTTC.

This clonotype occurred a few times. The chain joins TRBV11-2 to TRBJ1-4; D perhaps matches TRBD1 (5 bases). CDR3 length: 14 residues. In germline, CDR1 is SGHAT, CDR2 FQNNGV. V lost 4 bases and J 6 bases, leaving 12 bases between the germline ends. Written as DNA, the CDR3 is TGTGCCAGCAGCTCCGTGGGGGAAGATGAAAAACTGTTTTTT. This translates into CASSSVGEDEKLFF.

The V and J genes are TRBV18 and TRBJ2-3; possibly TRBD2 for D (6 bases). V lost 3 bases and J 2 bases, leaving 15 bases between the germline ends. The CDR3 covers 16 residues. From germline, CDR1 is KGHSH and CDR2 LQKENI. CDR3 sequence: CASSPLPGLYTDTQYF. The CDR3 DNA reads TGTGCCAGCTCACCCCTACCGGGACTTTACACAGATACGCAGTATTTT.

This clonotype is a singleton in its sample. The chain recombines TRBV9 with TRBJ2-2, with TRBD2 matching 7 bases. The CDR3 is 15 amino acids. Trimming cost V 0 bases and J 5 bases; bases outside gene matches: 4. The germline gives CDR1 SGDLS, CDR2 YYNGEE. The CDR3 DNA reads TGTGCCAGCAGCGTAGACAGGCGGGAGACCGGGGAGCTGTTTTTT. This codes for CASSVDRRETGELFF.

The chain recombines TRBV20-1 with TRBJ2-7, with a weak D call TRBD2 (6 bases). The V end lost 3 bases, the J end lost 2 bases, and 14 bases lay between the germline ends. The CDR3 contains 14 residues. CDR1 DFQATT and CDR2 SNEGSKA come from the germline V gene (reference sequence). The CDR3 nucleotides are TGCAGTGCTAGGGAGGTGGGAGGAGCCTACGAGCAGTACTTC. It is translated as CSAREVGGAYEQYF.

V and J are TRBV4-3 and TRBJ2-6; possibly TRBD2 for D (5 bases). The CDR3 spans 17 residues. V shed 3 bases and J shed 3 bases, with 15 bases lying between them. CDR1 and CDR2 (germline): LGHNA, YSLEER. This chain's CDR3 is CASSQLTTGIGANVLTF. The CDR3 DNA sequence: TGCGCCAGCAGCCAGTTAACGACGGGGATTGGGGCCAACGTCCTGACTTTC.

V gene TRBV2 combines with J gene TRBJ2-5; TRBD2 aligns across 8 bases. This CDR3 spans 17 amino acids. The germline gives CDR1 SNHLY, CDR2 FYNNEI. After removal of 1 base from V and 2 bases from J, the junction contained 9 bases not matched to a gene. The chain's CDR3 is CASSEDPPAGVQETQYF. The CDR3 DNA reads TGTGCCAGCAGTGAAGACCCCCCAGCGGGAGTACAAGAGACCCAGTACTTC.

This sequence joins TRBV12-3 or TRBV12-4 and TRBJ2-3, with D tentatively TRBD2 (5 bases). The CDR3 has 15 residues. V dropped 8 bases and J dropped 4 bases, with 19 bases sitting between them. Here the CDR3 DNA reads TGTGCCAGCGGCTTAACTAGGAACGACGCAGATACGCAGTATTTT. Encoded protein: CASGLTRNDADTQYF.

This clonotype occurred a few times. This chain links TRBV27 with TRBJ1-5, with a weak D call TRBD1 (5 bases). Trimming stripped 5 bases from V and 10 bases from J, with 12 bases between. The germline CDR1 and CDR2 sequences are MNHEY and SMNVEV (reference sequence). The CDR3 loop spans 12 amino acids. Here the CDR3 DNA reads TGTGCCAGCAGTCAAGGGACTAATCCCCAGCATTTT. This translates into CASSQGTNPQHF.

This clonotype was seen only once. The genes are TRBV7-2 and TRBJ2-5, with 8 bases identical to TRBD1. This CDR3 is built from 16 residues. CDR1 and CDR2 (germline): SGHTA, FQGNSA. V lost 5 bases to trimming and J lost 7 bases; unmatched junction nucleotides: 15. Written as DNA, the CDR3 is TGTGCCAGCAGCCTTCATGGGGCAGGGGGCTCTGGGACCCAGTACTTC. Its translation: CASSLHGAGGSGTQYF.

This clonotype has more than one count but fewer than ten. This chain's CDR3 is CASSTITSGSYNEQFF. The CDR3 nucleotides read TGCGCCAGCAGTACGATTACTAGCGGGTCCTACAATGAGCAGTTCTTC. The J gene is TRBJ2-1, the V gene TRBV5-1; TRBD2 matches 9 bases. Germline lookup yields CDR1 SGHRS and CDR2 YFSETQ. V lost 5 bases and J lost 1; bases outside the gene matches: 7. CDR3 length: 16 residues.

The V gene is TRBV15, the J gene TRBJ1-2; 7 bases map to TRBD1. Trimming at V came to 1 base and at J to 2 bases, leaving 10 bases not matched to a gene. Germline CDR1 and CDR2: LNHNV and YYDKDF (reference sequence). CDR3 length: 17 residues. For the CDR3, the DNA is TGTGCCACCAGCAGAGCTTATCGACAGGGTTTGAACTATGGCTACACCTTC. Encoded protein: CATSRAYRQGLNYGYTF.

This clonotype has more than one count but fewer than ten. The rearrangement uses TRBV4-2 and TRBJ2-3, with 10 bases lining up with TRBD2. CDR1 LGHNA and CDR2 YNFKEQ come from the germline V gene. J lost 4 bases, V lost 2 bases, and 6 bases had no gene match. This CDR3 spans 16 amino acids. The CDR3 DNA reads as TGTGCCAGCAGCCAAATTGGCCTAGCGGGAGCAGATACGCAGTATTTT. Its protein product is CASSQIGLAGADTQYF.

This clonotype turned up a few times. The chain has TRBV15 and TRBJ2-4; 7 nucleotides align to TRBD2. The J segment lost 6 bases and the V segment lost 6 bases, leaving 5 bases of the junction unmatched. Germline loops: CDR1 LNHNV, CDR2 YYDKDF (reference sequence). The CDR3 totals 13 residues. The CDR3: CATRLRGVNIQYF. CDR3 nucleotides: TGTGCCACCAGGCTCCGGGGGGTAAACATTCAGTACTTC.

There are a few counts of this clonotype. The CDR3 nucleotides read TGTGCCAGCAGCCACAGCCCCCGGAAAGACACTGAAGCTTTCTTT. Protein: CASSHSPRKDTEAFF. V gene TRBV14 combines with J gene TRBJ1-1, with unresolved D. The CDR3 consists of 15 residues. Germline V gene sequence: CDR1 SGHDN, CDR2 FVKESK. V was pared by 3 bases and J by 3 bases, with 14 bases between.

The table lists this clonotype with a few counts. This chain joins TRBV5-6 and TRBJ2-7; TRBD1 might be the D (5 bases). V was shortened by 4 bases and J by 3 bases, with 14 bases between the two germline ends. Germline values: CDR1 SGHDT, CDR2 YYEEEE. The CDR3 contains 14 residues. This CDR3 is CASSRKDSYYEQYF. The DNA for the CDR3 is TGTGCCAGCAGCCGTAAAGACAGCTACTACGAGCAGTACTTC. Supplemented by reference TRBV5-6 and TRBJ2-7, the full variable domain reads DAGVTQSPTHLIKTRGQQVTLRCSPKSGHDTVSWYQQALGQGPQFIFQYYEEEERQRGNFPDRFSGHQFPNYSSELNVNALLLGDSALYLCASSRKDSYYEQYFGPGTRLTVT.

This clonotype has just a few counts. V gene TRBV29-1 combines with J gene TRBJ1-2; 9 nucleotides align to TRBD1. The CDR3 contains 14 residues. The junction had 6 bases not matched to a gene; V was cut back by 6 bases and J by 1 base. Germline assignment: CDR1 SQVTM and CDR2 ANQGSEA. The DNA of the CDR3 is TGCAGCGTAGAGGACAGGGGAGATAACTATGGCTACACCTTC. Encoded protein: CSVEDRGDNYGYTF.

This sequence joins TRBV6-5 and TRBJ2-7; D unresolved. This CDR3 is built from 13 residues. The V gene lost 5 bases and the J gene lost 4 bases, with 12 bases spanning the gap. Germline values: CDR1 MNHEY, CDR2 SVGAGI. This CDR3 reads CASSDGGSYEQYF. The CDR3 coding sequence is TGTGCCAGCAGTGACGGCGGATCTTACGAGCAGTACTTC.

V is TRBV6-6 and J is TRBJ2-1; D possibly uses TRBD1 or TRBD2 (7 bases each). The CDR3 totals 15 residues. Germline CDR1 MNHNY, CDR2 SVGAGI (reference sequence). Trimming removed 6 bases from V and 7 bases from J, with 19 bases in between. The CDR3 reads CASSLGEGAQNEQFF. The DNA for the CDR3 is TGTGCCAGCAGCCTCGGGGAGGGGGCGCAGAATGAGCAGTTCTTC.

This clonotype was detected only a few times. This sequence joins TRBV7-8 and TRBJ2-1, with 13 bases that match TRBD2. V lost 5 bases, J lost 6 bases, and 1 base stayed unmatched. The CDR3 consists of 14 residues. Germline CDR1 and CDR2: SGHVS and FQNEAQ. The CDR3 sequence: CASSRLAGGNEQFF. CDR3 nucleotide sequence: TGTGCCAGCAGCCGACTAGCGGGAGGCAATGAGCAGTTCTTC. The full variable domain, its missing parts supplied by reference TRBV7-8 and TRBJ2-1, is GAGVSQSPRYKVAKRGQDVALRCDPISGHVSLFWYQQALGQGPEFLTYFQNEAQLDKSGLPSDRFFAERPEGSVSTLKIQRTQQEDSAVYLCASSRLAGGNEQFFGPGTRLTVL.

The chain links TRBV7-2 to TRBJ1-1; the match to TRBD1 covers 9 bases. J was trimmed by 6 bases and V by 5 bases; bases with no gene match: 10. Germline CDR1 is SGHTA and CDR2 is FQGNSA. The CDR3 sequence is 15 residues long. The CDR3 spells CASSPPGQGNPEAFF. DNA for the CDR3: TGTGCCAGCAGCCCTCCGGGACAGGGTAATCCTGAAGCTTTCTTT.

The genes are TRBV27 and TRBJ2-1; possibly TRBD1 or TRBD2 for D (5 bases each). The CDR3 is 15 residues long. Trimming took off 2 bases at V and 8 bases at J, with 16 bases between the two ends. Per the germline V gene, CDR1 is MNHEY and CDR2 is SMNVEV (reference sequence). CDR3 sequence (DNA): TGTGCCAGCAGTTTACGTCAGCAGGGACGGTATGAGCAGTTCTTC. This sequence encodes CASSLRQQGRYEQFF.

This chain links TRBV7-2 with TRBJ1-1; no definite D call. The V gene's germline CDR1 is SGHTA and CDR2 FQGNSA. V was clipped by 2 bases and J by 2 bases, with 6 bases between them. The CDR3 runs 13 residues. CDR3 in amino acids: CASSLLRNTEAFF. The CDR3 DNA is TGTGCCAGCAGCTTACTGCGTAACACTGAAGCTTTCTTT.